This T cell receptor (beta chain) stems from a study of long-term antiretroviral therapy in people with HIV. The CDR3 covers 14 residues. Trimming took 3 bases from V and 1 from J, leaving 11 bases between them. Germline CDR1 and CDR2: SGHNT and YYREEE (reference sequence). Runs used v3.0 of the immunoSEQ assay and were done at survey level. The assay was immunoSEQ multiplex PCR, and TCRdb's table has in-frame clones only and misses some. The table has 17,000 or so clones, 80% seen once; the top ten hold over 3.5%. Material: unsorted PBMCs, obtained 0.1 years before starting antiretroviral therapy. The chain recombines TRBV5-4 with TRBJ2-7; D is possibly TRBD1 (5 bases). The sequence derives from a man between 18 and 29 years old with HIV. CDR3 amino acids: CASSSLDSSYEQYF. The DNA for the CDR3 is TGTGCCAGCAGCTCCCTAGACAGTTCCTACGAGCAGTACTTC.